This record concerns one TCR beta chain sequence. From germline, CDR1 is MNHEY and CDR2 SVGEGT. The V and J ends lost 6 bases and 5 bases, in that order; junction bases with no gene match: 17. This CDR3 is 18 amino acids long. Unique molecular identifiers featured in how the TCRbeta library was prepared. Each CDR3 protein is one row after TCRdb ran MiXCR on the PCR reads. Of about 540,000 distinct CDR3 sequences listed, about a sixth are singletons. The entry originates in a study of T-cell reconstitution after alpha-beta-depleted transplantation in children. This TCR was recovered from a human donor who donated a stem cell graft to a child with acute lymphoblastic leukemia. This chain uses TRBV6-2 or TRBV6-3 with TRBJ2-1; 9 positions agree with TRBD2. The sequenced sample was PBMCs from the stem cell graft donor, obtained from the stem cell graft. In nucleotides, the CDR3 is TGTGCCAGCAGCCGAACCTACGCTAGCGGGGCCCTCAACAATGAGCAGTTCTTC. The encoded protein is CASSRTYASGALNNEQFF.